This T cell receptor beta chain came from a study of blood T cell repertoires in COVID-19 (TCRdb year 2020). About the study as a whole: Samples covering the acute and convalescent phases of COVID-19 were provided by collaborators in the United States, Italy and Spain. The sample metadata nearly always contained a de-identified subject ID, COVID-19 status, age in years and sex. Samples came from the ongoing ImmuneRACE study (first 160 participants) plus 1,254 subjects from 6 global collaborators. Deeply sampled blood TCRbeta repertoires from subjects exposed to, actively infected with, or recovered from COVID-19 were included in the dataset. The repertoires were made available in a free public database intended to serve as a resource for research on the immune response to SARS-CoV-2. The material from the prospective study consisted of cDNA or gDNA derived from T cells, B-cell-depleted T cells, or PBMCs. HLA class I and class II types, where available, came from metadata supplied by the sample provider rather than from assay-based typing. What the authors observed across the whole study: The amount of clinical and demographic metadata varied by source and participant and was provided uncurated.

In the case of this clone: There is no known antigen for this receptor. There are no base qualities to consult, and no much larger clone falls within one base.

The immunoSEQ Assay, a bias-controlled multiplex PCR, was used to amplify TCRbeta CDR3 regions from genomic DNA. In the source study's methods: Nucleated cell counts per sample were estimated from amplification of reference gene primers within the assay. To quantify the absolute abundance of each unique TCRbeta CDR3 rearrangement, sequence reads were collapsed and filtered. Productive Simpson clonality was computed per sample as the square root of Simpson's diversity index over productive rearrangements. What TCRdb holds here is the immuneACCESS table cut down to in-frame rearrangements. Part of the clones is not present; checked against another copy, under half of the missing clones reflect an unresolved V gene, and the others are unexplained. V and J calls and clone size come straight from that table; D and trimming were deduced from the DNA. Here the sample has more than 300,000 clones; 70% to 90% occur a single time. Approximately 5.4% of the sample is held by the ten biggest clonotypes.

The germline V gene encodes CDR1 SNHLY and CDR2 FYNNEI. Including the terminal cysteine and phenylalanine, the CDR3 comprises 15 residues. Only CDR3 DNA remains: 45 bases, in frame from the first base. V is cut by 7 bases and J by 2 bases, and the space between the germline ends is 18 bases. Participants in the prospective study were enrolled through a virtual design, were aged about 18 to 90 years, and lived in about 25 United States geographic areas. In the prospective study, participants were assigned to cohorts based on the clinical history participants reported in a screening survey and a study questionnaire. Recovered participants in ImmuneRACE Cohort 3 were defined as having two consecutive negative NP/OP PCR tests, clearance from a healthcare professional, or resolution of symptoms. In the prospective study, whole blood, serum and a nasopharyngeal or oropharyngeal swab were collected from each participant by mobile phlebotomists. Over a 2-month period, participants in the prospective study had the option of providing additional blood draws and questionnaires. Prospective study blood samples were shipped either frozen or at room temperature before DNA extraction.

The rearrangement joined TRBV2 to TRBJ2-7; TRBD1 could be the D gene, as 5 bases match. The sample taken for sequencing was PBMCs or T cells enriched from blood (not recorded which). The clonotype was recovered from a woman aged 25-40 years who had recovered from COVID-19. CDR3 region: CASKQKSEGAYEQYF. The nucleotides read TGTGCCAGCAAACAAAAAAGTGAAGGGGCCTACGAGCAGTACTTC.